Listed below are T cell receptor beta chains from one sample, sequenced in a study of T cells in Graves' hyperthyroidism and ophthalmopathy. TCRdb reprocessed the multiplex PCR reads via MiXCR and lists one record per CDR3 protein. The table records about 24,000 distinct CDR3 sequences, around 54% of them present only once. Sequences were obtained from blood. Source of these receptors: a woman aged 40 to 55 with Graves' hyperthyroidism that later progressed to Graves' ophthalmopathy. Each CDR3 is given with its conserved first and last residue. A D gene is named only where the DNA matches it firmly. Not all rows give a size; the values are once, few, many and, for expanded clones, a class.

v_call: TRBV7-9
d_call: NA
j_call: TRBJ2-7
clone_size: NA
cdr3_nt: TGTGCCAGCAGCCACCGGGACACCTACGAGCAGTACTTC
cdr3_aa: CASSHRDTYEQYF

v_call: TRBV12-5
d_call: TRBD1
j_call: TRBJ2-2
clone_size: NA
cdr3_nt: TGTGCTAGTGGCCTGACAGGGGCCGGGGAGCTGTTTTTT
cdr3_aa: CASGLTGAGELFF

v_call: TRBV6-5
d_call: NA
j_call: TRBJ2-5
clone_size: many
cdr3_nt: TGTGCCAGCTACCACCCAGCGGCGGAGACCCAGTACTTC
cdr3_aa: CASYHPAAETQYF

v_call: TRBV29-1
d_call: TRBD2
j_call: TRBJ2-1
clone_size: NA
cdr3_nt: TGCAGCGCATGGGGGACTAGCGGGGTAAATGAGCAGTTCTTC
cdr3_aa: CSAWGTSGVNEQFF

v_call: TRBV19
d_call: TRBD2
j_call: TRBJ2-7
clone_size: NA
cdr3_nt: TGTGCCAGTAGCGAGGGACTAGCGGTTTCCTACGAGCAGTACTTC
cdr3_aa: CASSEGLAVSYEQYF

v_call: TRBV5-1
d_call: NA
j_call: TRBJ1-4
clone_size: NA
cdr3_nt: TGCGCCAGCAGCTTGACCGGGGGCAATGAAAAACTGTTTTTT
cdr3_aa: CASSLTGGNEKLFF

v_call: TRBV29-1
d_call: NA
j_call: TRBJ1-5
clone_size: medium-sized
cdr3_nt: TGCAGCGTAGCAGGGGAGTGGAGCAATCAGCCCCAGCATTTT
cdr3_aa: CSVAGEWSNQPQHF

v_call: TRBV7-2
d_call: NA
j_call: TRBJ2-7
clone_size: NA
cdr3_nt: TGTGCCAGCAGCTTTCAGGGTCCCTACGAGCAGTACTTC
cdr3_aa: CASSFQGPYEQYF

v_call: TRBV20-1
d_call: NA
j_call: TRBJ1-6
clone_size: medium-sized
cdr3_nt: TGCAGTGCTAGTTTCGGGGATTATAATTCACCCCTCCACTTT
cdr3_aa: CSASFGDYNSPLHF

v_call: TRBV3-1
d_call: TRBD2
j_call: TRBJ2-1
clone_size: NA
cdr3_nt: TGTGCCAGCAGCCTAAGCGGGAGTTCCCATGAGCAGTTCTTC
cdr3_aa: CASSLSGSSHEQFF

v_call: TRBV2
d_call: TRBD1
j_call: TRBJ1-2
clone_size: NA
cdr3_nt: TGTGCCAGCAGTCCTCGGACAGGGCAATATGGCTACACCTTC
cdr3_aa: CASSPRTGQYGYTF

v_call: TRBV6-1
d_call: TRBD1
j_call: TRBJ1-5
clone_size: many
cdr3_nt: TGTGCCAGCAGTGGGAACAGGGGAGGCAATCAGCCCCAGCATTTT
cdr3_aa: CASSGNRGGNQPQHF

v_call: TRBV15
d_call: TRBD1
j_call: TRBJ1-2
clone_size: NA
cdr3_nt: TGTGCCACCAGCAGAGGGACAGGGCTCTATGGCTACACCTTC
cdr3_aa: CATSRGTGLYGYTF

v_call: TRBV6-5
d_call: TRBD1
j_call: TRBJ2-7
clone_size: many
cdr3_nt: TGTGCCAGCAGTTACCGGACTGGGACAGGGGTTCCCTACGAGCAGTACTTC
cdr3_aa: CASSYRTGTGVPYEQYF

v_call: TRBV30
d_call: NA
j_call: TRBJ1-4
clone_size: many
cdr3_nt: TGTGCCTGGAGTGGGGGGTGGAATGAAAAACTGTTTTTT
cdr3_aa: CAWSGGWNEKLFF

v_call: TRBV6-1
d_call: TRBD2
j_call: TRBJ2-3
clone_size: many
cdr3_nt: TGTGCCAGCAGGCGGGAGCTCAACACAGATACGCAGTATTTT
cdr3_aa: CASRRELNTDTQYF

v_call: TRBV29-1
d_call: NA
j_call: TRBJ2-2
clone_size: few
cdr3_nt: TGCAGCGTTGAAACCGACACCGGGGAGCTGTTTTTT
cdr3_aa: CSVETDTGELFF

v_call: TRBV24-1
d_call: NA
j_call: TRBJ1-5
clone_size: NA
cdr3_nt: TGTGCCACCAGTCCCGGGAGCATCAATCAGCCCCAGCATTTT
cdr3_aa: CATSPGSINQPQHF

v_call: TRBV5-1
d_call: TRBD1
j_call: TRBJ1-3
clone_size: many
cdr3_nt: TGCGCCAGCAGCCCGGGACAGGGGATGCTGAACACCATATATTTT
cdr3_aa: CASSPGQGMLNTIYF

v_call: TRBV7-6
d_call: NA
j_call: TRBJ2-5
clone_size: NA
cdr3_nt: TGTGCCAGCCACGACGGGAGTACTTCCGAGACCCAGTACTTC
cdr3_aa: CASHDGSTSETQYF

v_call: TRBV7-9
d_call: NA
j_call: TRBJ1-2
clone_size: NA
cdr3_nt: TGTGCCAGCAGCTTAGGGGGGGAAGGCTACACCTTC
cdr3_aa: CASSLGGEGYTF

v_call: TRBV7-9
d_call: TRBD2
j_call: TRBJ2-3
clone_size: NA
cdr3_nt: TGTGCCAGCACACATAGGAAGGGACTAGCGGGATTACGGACAGATACGCAGTATTTT
cdr3_aa: CASTHRKGLAGLRTDTQYF

v_call: TRBV5-1
d_call: TRBD1
j_call: TRBJ2-7
clone_size: medium-sized
cdr3_nt: TGCGCCAGCAGCTTGTTTCCGGGACAGATCTACGAGCAGTACTTC
cdr3_aa: CASSLFPGQIYEQYF

v_call: TRBV20-1
d_call: NA
j_call: TRBJ2-7
clone_size: few
cdr3_nt: TGCAGTGCCGCCGGCGGTCTAGCGAGAGGGGAGCAGTACTTC
cdr3_aa: CSAAGGLARGEQYF

v_call: TRBV7-3
d_call: NA
j_call: TRBJ2-2
clone_size: medium-sized
cdr3_nt: TGTGCCAGCAGCAAAAGCCCGGACCGTAACACCGGGGAGCTGTTTTTT
cdr3_aa: CASSKSPDRNTGELFF

v_call: TRBV7-3
d_call: NA
j_call: TRBJ2-7
clone_size: NA
cdr3_nt: TGTGCCAGCAGCTTGGGTGCCGGGGACGAGCAGTACTTC
cdr3_aa: CASSLGAGDEQYF

v_call: TRBV30
d_call: NA
j_call: TRBJ1-1
clone_size: NA
cdr3_nt: TGTGCCTGGAAGGAACAGTACATGAACACTGAAGCTTTCTTT
cdr3_aa: CAWKEQYMNTEAFF

v_call: TRBV7-9
d_call: TRBD1
j_call: TRBJ2-2
clone_size: many
cdr3_nt: TGTGCCAGCAGCCAGAGTCCCGGGACAGCGAACACCGGGGAGCTGTTTTTT
cdr3_aa: CASSQSPGTANTGELFF

v_call: TRBV6-5
d_call: NA
j_call: TRBJ2-1
clone_size: many
cdr3_nt: TGTGCCAGCGGATCCGGGATCCACAATGAGCAGTTCTTC
cdr3_aa: CASGSGIHNEQFF

v_call: TRBV7-9
d_call: NA
j_call: TRBJ2-7
clone_size: medium-sized
cdr3_nt: TGTGCCAGCAGCTCTCAAGACGGACTCCCAAGCTACGAGCAGTACTTC
cdr3_aa: CASSSQDGLPSYEQYF

v_call: TRBV11-1
d_call: TRBD2
j_call: TRBJ2-1
clone_size: many
cdr3_nt: TGTGCCAGCCAACTAGCGGGAGGCCGCTACGATGAGCAGTTCTTC
cdr3_aa: CASQLAGGRYDEQFF

v_call: TRBV5-5
d_call: NA
j_call: TRBJ1-1
clone_size: many
cdr3_nt: TGTGCCAGCAGCTTGGTTCTGGCCCTAGGGACTGAAGCTTTCTTT
cdr3_aa: CASSLVLALGTEAFF

v_call: TRBV6-1
d_call: NA
j_call: TRBJ1-2
clone_size: many
cdr3_nt: TGTGCCAGCAGTGACGGGGAGGTTGGTGGCTACACCTTC
cdr3_aa: CASSDGEVGGYTF

v_call: TRBV20-1
d_call: NA
j_call: TRBJ1-5
clone_size: many
cdr3_nt: TGCGGTGCTAGAGATTCAGCCAGGGCGGTCAATCAGCCCCAGCACTTT
cdr3_aa: CGARDSARAVNQPQHF

v_call: TRBV4-1
d_call: TRBD2
j_call: TRBJ2-1
clone_size: many
cdr3_nt: TGCGCCAGCAGCCAAGACTATTCCGGGACTAGCCGAAGAGAGCAGTTCTTC
cdr3_aa: CASSQDYSGTSRREQFF

v_call: TRBV11-2
d_call: NA
j_call: TRBJ1-1
clone_size: NA
cdr3_nt: TGTGCCAGCAGCTTACTCCTGAACACTGAAGCTTTCTTT
cdr3_aa: CASSLLLNTEAFF

v_call: TRBV20-1
d_call: NA
j_call: TRBJ1-5
clone_size: once
cdr3_nt: TGCAGTGCTAGGCCAGCATCGGGGCAGCCCCAGCATTTT
cdr3_aa: CSARPASGQPQHF

v_call: TRBV2
d_call: TRBD1
j_call: TRBJ2-1
clone_size: many
cdr3_nt: TGTGCCAGCAGGGGACAGGGGGGACTCTACAATGAGCAGTTCTTC
cdr3_aa: CASRGQGGLYNEQFF

v_call: TRBV2
d_call: TRBD2
j_call: TRBJ2-1
clone_size: NA
cdr3_nt: TGTGCCAGCAGAACGGGACTAGCTGTCAATGAGCAGCTCTTC
cdr3_aa: CASRTGLAVNEQLF

v_call: TRBV29-1
d_call: NA
j_call: TRBJ2-1
clone_size: NA
cdr3_nt: TGCAGCGTTGAAGCAGGGGTAAATGAGCAGTTCTTC
cdr3_aa: CSVEAGVNEQFF

v_call: TRBV5-1
d_call: NA
j_call: TRBJ2-1
clone_size: NA
cdr3_nt: TGCGCCAGCAGCCATACAGGGTCCTACAATGAGCAGTTCTTC
cdr3_aa: CASSHTGSYNEQFF

v_call: TRBV15
d_call: NA
j_call: TRBJ1-6
clone_size: medium-sized
cdr3_nt: TGTGCCACCAGCAGGTCGGCGAATAATTCACCCCTCCACTTT
cdr3_aa: CATSRSANNSPLHF

v_call: TRBV6-4
d_call: TRBD2
j_call: TRBJ2-1
clone_size: NA
cdr3_nt: TGTGCCAGCAGTGATCGGGAGGGTGAGCAGTTCTTC
cdr3_aa: CASSDREGEQFF

v_call: TRBV5-8
d_call: NA
j_call: TRBJ1-6
clone_size: medium-sized
cdr3_nt: TGTGCCAGCAGCTTGGCCCTCGGGAGCACCCTCCACTTT
cdr3_aa: CASSLALGSTLHF

v_call: TRBV7-3
d_call: NA
j_call: TRBJ1-3
clone_size: few
cdr3_nt: TGTGCCAGCAGCCCCGACAGCTCTGGAAACACCATATATTTT
cdr3_aa: CASSPDSSGNTIYF

v_call: TRBV20-1
d_call: TRBD1
j_call: TRBJ2-1
clone_size: medium-sized
cdr3_nt: TGCAGTGCACAGGGACAGGTCGGCGAGCAGTTCTTC
cdr3_aa: CSAQGQVGEQFF